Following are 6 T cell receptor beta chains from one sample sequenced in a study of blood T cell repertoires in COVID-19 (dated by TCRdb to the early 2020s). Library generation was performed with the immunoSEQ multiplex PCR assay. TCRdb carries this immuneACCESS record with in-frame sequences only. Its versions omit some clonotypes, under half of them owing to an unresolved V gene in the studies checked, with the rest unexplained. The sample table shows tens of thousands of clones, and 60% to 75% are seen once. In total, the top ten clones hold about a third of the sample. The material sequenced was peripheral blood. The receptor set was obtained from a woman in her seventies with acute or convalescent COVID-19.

CDR3 in DNA: TGTGCCAGCAGTTACCCCAGACAGCCCGGGACTGAAGCTTTCTTT. Translated, it gives CASSYPRQPGTEAFF. J is TRBJ1-1 and V is TRBV6-2 or TRBV6-3, with a possible D match to TRBD1 (5 bases). The CDR3 sequence is 15 residues long. Germline CDR1 is MNHEY and CDR2 is SVGEGT. Trimming stripped 2 bases from V and 5 bases from J, with 15 bases between.

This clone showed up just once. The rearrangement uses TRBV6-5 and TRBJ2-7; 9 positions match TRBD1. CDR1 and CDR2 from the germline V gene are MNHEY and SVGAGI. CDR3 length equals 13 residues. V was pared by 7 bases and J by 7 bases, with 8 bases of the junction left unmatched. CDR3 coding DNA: TGTGCCAGCACCCTACAGGGGGCAGGGGAGCAGTACTTC. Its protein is CASTLQGAGEQYF.

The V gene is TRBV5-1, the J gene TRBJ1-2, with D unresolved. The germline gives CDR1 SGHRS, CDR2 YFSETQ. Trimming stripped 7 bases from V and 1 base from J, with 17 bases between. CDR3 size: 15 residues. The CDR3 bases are TGCGCCAGCCGAAACGGGGTAGGAATTAACTATGGCTACACCTTC. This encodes CASRNGVGINYGYTF.

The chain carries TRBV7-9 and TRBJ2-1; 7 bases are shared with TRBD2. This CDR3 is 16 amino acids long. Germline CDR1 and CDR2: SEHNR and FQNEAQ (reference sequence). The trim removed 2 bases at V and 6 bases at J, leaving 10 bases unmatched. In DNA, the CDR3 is TGTGCCAGCAGCTTAACTGGGACTAAGGGGCGCAATGAGCAGTTCTTC. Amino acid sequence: CASSLTGTKGRNEQFF.

The CDR3 reads CASSYQGATGELFF. As DNA, the CDR3 is TGTGCCAGCAGTTACCAGGGGGCGACCGGGGAGCTGTTTTTT. J is TRBJ2-2 and V is TRBV6-5, with TRBD1 matching 8 bases. Germline assignment: CDR1 MNHEY and CDR2 SVGAGI. V lost 2 bases and J lost 5; bases outside the gene matches: 1. CDR3 length: 14 amino acids.

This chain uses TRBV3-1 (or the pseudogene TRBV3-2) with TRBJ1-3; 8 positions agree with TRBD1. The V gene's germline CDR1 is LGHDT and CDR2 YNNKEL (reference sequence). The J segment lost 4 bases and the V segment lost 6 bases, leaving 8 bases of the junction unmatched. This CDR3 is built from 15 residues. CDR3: CASSYTGGEGNTIYF. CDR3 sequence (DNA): TGTGCCAGCAGTTATACAGGGGGAGAAGGAAACACCATATATTTT.